A single sample is the source of the 32 T cell receptor beta chains below, sequenced in a study of post-analysis software for immune sequencing data. Study-wide findings and caveats: Five TRBV segments (TRBV5-6, TRBV5-1 and TRBV20-1 among them) occurred more frequently in patients than in controls.

Libraries were made from TCR beta cDNA, and they carried unique molecular identifiers. TCRdb used MiXCR to reprocess the PCR reads, holding one entry per CDR3 protein. Of 400,000 to 500,000 distinct CDR3 sequences in the sample, over 30% were seen once. For these TCRs, the target antigens are not known. The source material was blood. These receptors all come from a girl aged 2 to 9 with multiple sclerosis.

J is TRBJ2-3 and V is TRBV7-3; 7 bases map to TRBD1. Germline V lookup: CDR1 SGHTA, CDR2 FQGTGA. The CDR3 is made up of 13 amino acids. The V gene end was trimmed by 4 bases and the J gene end by 6 bases; junction bases not matched to a gene: 4. The CDR3 coding sequence is TGTGCCAGCAGCTCCCAGGGGGTGGATACGCAGTATTTT. It translates to CASSSQGVDTQYF.

The chain recombines TRBV10-3 with TRBJ1-5, with D possibly TRBD1 on 5 matching bases. Trimming took 6 bases from V and 9 from J, leaving 18 bases between them. The germline V gene has CDR1 ENHRY and CDR2 SYGVKD. This CDR3 has 14 residues. CDR3 DNA sequence: TGTGCCATCAGCCTCCGGGACGGTCTCCGGCCCCAGCATTTT. It is translated as CAISLRDGLRPQHF.

The table lists this clonotype with a few counts. V and J are TRBV4-1 and TRBJ2-3; no reliable D call. The CDR3 contains 12 residues. Germline-derived CDR1 and CDR2 are MGHRA and YSYEKL. V was clipped by 0 bases and J by 5 bases, with 3 bases between them. The CDR3 DNA reads as TGCGCCAGCAGCCAAGAGGGAGATACGCAGTATTTT. Amino acid sequence: CASSQEGDTQYF.

Note on this clonotype: At one of its ends the junction is not consistent with the germline gene, which may arise from a read error. CDR3 DNA: TGTGCCAACAGCCTACCGTTCTCTAGCGGCGAGCAGTACTTC. Translating it yields CANSLPFSSGEQYF. The chain combines TRBV7-9 with TRBJ2-7, with 7 positions matching TRBD2. This CDR3 comprises 14 residues. Germline V gene sequence: CDR1 SEHNR, CDR2 FQNEAQ (reference sequence).

V usage is TRBV2 and J usage is TRBJ2-3; TRBD2 matches at 7 bases. V trimming: 3 bases; J trimming: 4 bases; junction bases outside the gene matches: 7. CDR1 and CDR2 (germline): SNHLY, FYNNEI. The CDR3 contains 15 residues. The CDR3 reads CASSEAGVFPDTQYF. In DNA form, the CDR3 reads TGTGCCAGCAGTGAGGCGGGAGTTTTCCCAGATACGCAGTATTTT.

This clonotype was found once. J is TRBJ2-5 and V is TRBV6-5; TRBD1 aligns across 7 bases. CDR3 length equals 15 residues. Trimming at V came to 6 bases and at J to 5 bases, leaving 12 bases not matched to a gene. Looked up from germline, CDR1 is MNHEY and CDR2 is SVGAGI. CDR3 region: CASSEQLTGWETQYF. The CDR3 DNA reads TGTGCCAGCAGCGAACAGTTGACAGGGTGGGAGACCCAGTACTTC.

The rearrangement uses TRBV6-5 and TRBJ2-7, with 9 bases aligning to TRBD2. CDR1 and CDR2 from the germline V gene are MNHEY and SVGAGI. The ends lost 1 base at V and 12 bases at J; junction bases unmatched: 7. The CDR3 spans 13 residues. Here the CDR3 reads CASSYFPGLASYF. The CDR3 region has the DNA TGTGCCAGCAGTTACTTCCCGGGACTAGCATCGTACTTC.

The count of this clonotype is one. V and J are TRBV29-1 and TRBJ2-5; possibly TRBD2 for D (5 bases). Trimming took off 4 bases at V and 5 bases at J, with 14 bases between the two ends. The CDR3 is 13 residues long. The V gene's germline CDR1 is SQVTM and CDR2 ANQGSEA. DNA for the CDR3: TGCAGCGTTGCTCGGAGAGGGCGGGAGACCCAGTACTTC. Its translation: CSVARRGRETQYF.

The V gene is TRBV7-3, the J gene TRBJ2-3; a possible D gene is TRBD1 (5 bases). The germline V gene encodes CDR1 SGHTA and CDR2 FQGTGA. Trimming cost V 2 bases and J 2 bases, with 11 bases left between them. The length of the CDR3 is 15 residues. The CDR3 DNA follows: TGTGCCAGCAGCTTACACAGGACGGCCACAGATACGCAGTATTTT. As protein: CASSLHRTATDTQYF.

This clonotype appeared a few times. The chain carries TRBV29-1 and TRBJ1-2; 8 bases fit TRBD1. Losses at the gene ends were 6 bases for V and 5 bases for J; bases not matched to a gene: 11. The CDR3 covers 14 residues. CDR1 and CDR2 (germline): SQVTM, ANQGSEA. CDR3 bases: TGCAGCGTCTCGACAGGGGCTGATTCATATGGCTACACCTTC. This encodes CSVSTGADSYGYTF. Together with reference TRBV29-1 and TRBJ1-2, the CDR3 gives the full variable domain: SAVISQKPSRDICQRGTSLTIQCQVDSQVTMMFWYRQQPGQSLTLIATANQGSEATYESGFVIDKFPISRPNLTFSTLTVSNMSPEDSSIYLCSVSTGADSYGYTFGSGTRLTVV.

This clonotype has a handful of counts. This chain uses TRBV6-1 with TRBJ1-4, with D possibly matching TRBD1 (6 bases). The V end lost 10 bases, the J end lost 8 bases, and 17 bases lay between the germline ends. CDR1 is MNHNS, CDR2 SASEGT, per germline. This CDR3 is 13 amino acids long. DNA for the CDR3: TGTGCCACGACAACAGGGATGTGGGAAAAACTGTTTTTT. The encoded protein is CATTTGMWEKLFF.

This clonotype was counted only a few times. The chain carries TRBV6-5 and TRBJ1-1; tentatively, D is TRBD1 (5 bases). This CDR3 contains 11 residues. Germline V gives CDR1 MNHEY, CDR2 SVGAGI. V lost 4 bases and J lost 7, with 7 bases in between. The CDR3 here is CASSSGGEAFF. Written as DNA, the CDR3 is TGTGCCAGCAGTTCCGGGGGTGAAGCTTTCTTT.

This clonotype has just a few counts. V gene TRBV6-2 or TRBV6-3 combines with J gene TRBJ2-1; 8 nucleotides line up with TRBD2. Germline loops: CDR1 MNHEY, CDR2 SVGEGT. Losses at the gene ends were 3 bases for V and 7 bases for J; bases not matched to a gene: 8. The CDR3 length is 15 residues. The CDR3 loop reads CASSYGLAALNEQFF. CDR3 in DNA: TGTGCCAGCAGTTATGGACTAGCTGCCCTTAATGAGCAGTTCTTC.

J is TRBJ1-2 and V is TRBV9; D is undetermined. Trimming left V 0 bases short and J 3 bases short, with 15 bases between. CDR3 length: 16 amino acids. Germline CDR1 and CDR2: SGDLS and YYNGEE. CDR3 residues: CASSVAVGIRDYGYTF. The CDR3 region has the DNA TGTGCCAGCAGCGTAGCGGTCGGTATCAGAGACTATGGCTACACCTTC.

This sequence joins TRBV7-2 and TRBJ1-2; D is perhaps TRBD1 (5 bases). CDR1 is SGHTA and CDR2 is FQGNSA in the germline V gene. Trimming removed 0 bases at V and 8 bases at J, with 13 bases between. The CDR3 has 14 residues. The CDR3 sequence: CASSLAQGPGGYTF. As DNA, the CDR3 is TGTGCCAGCAGCTTAGCGCAGGGACCGGGAGGCTACACCTTC.

This clonotype has a handful of counts. The genes are TRBV7-9 and TRBJ2-7; TRBD2 matches 10 bases. Germline lookup yields CDR1 SEHNR and CDR2 FQNEAQ (reference sequence). The CDR3 is 18 amino acids. The V gene end was trimmed by 5 bases and the J gene end by 0 bases; junction bases not matched to a gene: 13. The CDR3 bases are TGTGCCAGCAGCGACACTTTTGCACTAGCGGGGAGCTCCTACGAGCAGTACTTC. Translated, it gives CASSDTFALAGSSYEQYF.

This rearrangement joins TRBV6-1 to TRBJ2-4, with 11 bases that match TRBD1. Germline-derived CDR1 and CDR2 are MNHNS and SASEGT. J gave up 5 bases and V 2 bases, and 5 bases lay outside the gene matches. This CDR3 has 16 residues. The CDR3 sequence is CASSERDRGYENIQYF. In nucleotides, the CDR3 is TGTGCCAGCAGTGAACGGGACAGGGGGTATGAAAACATTCAGTACTTC.

At least ten counts were recorded for this clonotype. This chain joins TRBV7-3 and TRBJ1-1, with D maybe TRBD1 (6 bases). V lost 4 bases, J lost 5 bases, and 20 bases lay in between. Germline values: CDR1 SGHTA, CDR2 FQGTGA. The CDR3 has 16 residues. The CDR3 bases are TGTGCCAGCAGCTGGCAAGGGGGGCGAGATGGTACTGAAGCTTTCTTT. It codes for CASSWQGGRDGTEAFF.

The V and J genes are TRBV12-3 or TRBV12-4 and TRBJ1-3; tentative D call: TRBD1 (5 bases). V was pared by 4 bases and J by 1 base, with 11 bases between. This CDR3 comprises 15 residues. The CDR3 is CASSYQGRSGNTIYF. CDR3 coding DNA: TGTGCCAGCAGTTATCAGGGACGGTCTGGAAACACCATATATTTT.

V and J are TRBV2 and TRBJ2-3, with D possibly being TRBD2 (6 bases). With 7 bases removed from V and 0 bases from J, the gap between germline ends came to 14 bases. The CDR3 is 15 amino acids. Germline CDR1 reads SNHLY; CDR2 reads FYNNEI. CDR3 in amino acids: CASTGSSLSTDTQYF. CDR3 nucleotide sequence: TGTGCCAGCACCGGGAGCTCCCTGAGCACAGATACGCAGTATTTT.

The J gene is TRBJ2-5, the V gene TRBV5-1; D may be TRBD2 (5 bases). There are 15 residues in the CDR3. Germline V lookup: CDR1 SGHRS, CDR2 YFSETQ. V lost 3 bases and J 5 bases, leaving 17 bases between the germline ends. CDR3 region: CASSSLGVRSETQYF. The CDR3 DNA reads TGCGCCAGCAGCTCTCTCGGGGTCAGGTCGGAGACCCAGTACTTC.

The chain joins TRBV10-3 to TRBJ1-1, with 8 bases aligning to TRBD1. With 7 bases clipped from V and 7 bases from J, the junction kept 8 bases outside the gene matches. Germline V gene data show CDR1 as ENHRY and CDR2 as SYGVKD. CDR3 length: 13 amino acids. CDR3 coding DNA: TGTGCCATCACGAAGGGACAGGTGGATGAAGCTTTCTTT. Protein product: CAITKGQVDEAFF.

The chain joins TRBV25-1 to TRBJ2-3; 8 bases are a match to TRBD1. The CDR3 is made up of 17 amino acids. The V gene end was trimmed by 1 base and the J gene end by 5 bases; junction bases not matched to a gene: 11. From germline, CDR1 is MGHDK and CDR2 SYGVNS. The CDR3 DNA reads TGTGCCAGCAGTGAATTAAGAGCAGGGGGCTTTGTAGATACGCAGTATTTT. Translation gives CASSELRAGGFVDTQYF.

CDR3 residues: CASRDYEVETQYF. The DNA of the CDR3 is TGTGCCAGCCGAGACTATGAGGTGGAGACCCAGTACTTC. The chain is built from TRBV27 and TRBJ2-5, with D possibly being TRBD2 (5 bases). The CDR3 extends over 13 amino acids. The ends were cut back, 8 bases at V and 5 bases at J, with 15 bases in the middle. Per the germline V gene, CDR1 is MNHEY and CDR2 is SMNVEV (reference sequence).

The genes are TRBV6-6 and TRBJ2-5; 8 bases are a match to TRBD2. CDR3 length equals 15 residues. Looked up from germline, CDR1 is MNHNY and CDR2 is SVGAGI (reference sequence). V dropped 3 bases and J dropped 0; count of bases not matched to a gene: 3. DNA for the CDR3: TGTGCCAGCAGTTATGGCGGGGGGAACCAAGAGACCCAGTACTTC. Amino acid sequence: CASSYGGGNQETQYF.

This rearrangement joins TRBV10-3 to TRBJ1-4, with D unclear. The germline V gene encodes CDR1 ENHRY and CDR2 SYGVKD. Between the trimmed V and J ends, which lost 6 bases and 0 bases, there was a span of 8 bases. The CDR3 is 14 residues long. CDR3 protein: CAIRPHATNEKLFF. The CDR3 DNA is TGTGCCATCAGACCACATGCAACTAATGAAAAACTGTTTTTT.

This clonotype was found once. V usage is TRBV7-9 and J usage is TRBJ2-7; D gene uncertain. CDR3 length: 14 residues. Trimming took 5 bases from V and 0 from J, leaving 11 bases between them. Germline assignment: CDR1 SEHNR and CDR2 FQNEAQ (reference sequence). As DNA, the CDR3 is TGTGCCAGCAGCCCCCAATTAAGCTCCTACGAGCAGTACTTC. Its protein product is CASSPQLSSYEQYF.

This clonotype has a count of ten or more. The chain has TRBV18 and TRBJ2-7; D call uncertain. Trimming took 1 base from V and 1 from J, leaving 2 bases between them. Per germline, CDR1 KGHSH and CDR2 LQKENI. The CDR3 is made up of 12 amino acids. CDR3 sequence: CASSPRSYEQYF. The CDR3 DNA reads as TGTGCCAGCTCACCACGGTCCTACGAGCAGTACTTC.

This clonotype was detected only a few times. The rearrangement joins TRBV4-3 to TRBJ2-1; perhaps TRBD2 as D (6 bases). Deletions cut 0 bases from V and 4 bases from J, with 10 bases between. Germline V lookup: CDR1 LGHNA, CDR2 YSLEER. The CDR3 covers 15 residues. CDR3 DNA: TGCGCCAGCAGCCAAGATCTGGGGGGATACAATGAGCAGTTCTTC. Amino acid sequence: CASSQDLGGYNEQFF.

This clonotype showed up just a few times. V is TRBV28 and J is TRBJ1-5, with TRBD1 matching 8 bases. Germline lookup yields CDR1 MDHEN and CDR2 SYDVKM. Germline trimming cut 5 bases from V and 4 bases from J; bases unmatched to any gene: 7. This CDR3 is built from 15 residues. CDR3 sequence reads: CASSRLQGANQPQHF. The CDR3, as DNA: TGTGCCAGCAGTCGCCTCCAGGGGGCTAATCAGCCCCAGCATTTT.

The sample holds a few counts of this clonotype. This chain joins TRBV14 and TRBJ2-5; no clear D gene. CDR3 length: 16 residues. Per germline, CDR1 SGHDN and CDR2 FVKESK. Between the trimmed V and J ends, which lost 1 base and 1 base, there was a span of 13 bases. The CDR3 nucleotides read TGTGCCAGCAGCCAAGGTACCTCAGGCTTCCAAGAGACCCAGTACTTC. Protein: CASSQGTSGFQETQYF.

In this sample, this clonotype turned up a few times. This chain links TRBV7-6 with TRBJ2-1, with a weak D call TRBD2 (6 bases). The germline V and J ends were trimmed by 7 bases and 2 bases, with 18 bases remaining between them. CDR1 is SGHVS and CDR2 is FNYEAQ in the germline V gene. This CDR3 has 16 residues. CDR3 bases: TGTGCCAGCACCACCGAACTAGCCAGGGCCTACAATGAGCAGTTCTTC. Protein: CASTTELARAYNEQFF.